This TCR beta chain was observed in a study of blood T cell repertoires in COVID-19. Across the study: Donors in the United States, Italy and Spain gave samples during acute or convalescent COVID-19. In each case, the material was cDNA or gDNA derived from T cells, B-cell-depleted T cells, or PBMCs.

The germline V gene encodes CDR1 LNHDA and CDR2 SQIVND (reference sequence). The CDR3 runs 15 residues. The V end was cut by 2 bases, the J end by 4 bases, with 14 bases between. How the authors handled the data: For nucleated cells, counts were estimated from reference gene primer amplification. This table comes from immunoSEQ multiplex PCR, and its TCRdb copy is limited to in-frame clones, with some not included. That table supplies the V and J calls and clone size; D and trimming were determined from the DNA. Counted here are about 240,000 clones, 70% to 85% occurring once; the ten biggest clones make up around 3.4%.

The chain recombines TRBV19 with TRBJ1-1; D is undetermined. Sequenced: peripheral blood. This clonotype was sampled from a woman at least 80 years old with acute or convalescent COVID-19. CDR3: CASSILSVSGTEAFF. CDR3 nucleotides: TGTGCCAGTAGTATATTGTCGGTCTCTGGCACTGAAGCTTTCTTT.